The rows below give T cell receptor beta chains drawn from one sample of a study of T-cell reconstitution after alpha-beta-depleted transplantation in children. TCRdb recomputed calls from the PCR reads with MiXCR, one row per CDR3 protein. The sample yields 440,000 or so distinct CDR3 sequences, about 45% seen once. Here the sequenced sample was PBMCs, taken before TCRalphabeta/CD19-depleted stem cell transplant. The source is a girl aged 2 to 9 with aplastic anemia, due to receive a stem cell transplant. The CDR3 runs from the conserved cysteine through the conserved F or W. The order of the fields is CDR3 DNA, CDR3 protein, V gene, CDR3 length, D gene, clone size, J gene. D genes are given only for firm matches. Only part of the rows carry a size: once, few, many, or a class if the clone is expanded.

DNA: TGCGCCAGCAGCCAAGAGGGGAGGGGGGAAGATACGCAGTATTTT; CDR3: CASSQEGRGEDTQYF; V: TRBV4-1; length: 15; D: -; size: few; J: TRBJ2-3
DNA: TGCGCCAGCAGCCAATTACTAGCGGGAGGGCCGGGCAATGAGCAGTTCTTC; CDR3: CASSQLLAGGPGNEQFF; V: TRBV4-1; length: 17; D: TRBD2; size: few; J: TRBJ2-1
DNA: TGTGCCAGCAGTTCCCCCTCGGACTTTGCAACTAATGAAAAACTGTTTTTT; CDR3: CASSSPSDFATNEKLFF; V: TRBV12-3/TRBV12-4; length: 17; D: -; size: few; J: TRBJ1-4
DNA: TGCGCCAGCTCAGACCGGGGGCGGTGGACTGAAGCTTTCTTT; CDR3: CASSDRGRWTEAFF; V: TRBV4-1; length: 14; D: -; size: once; J: TRBJ1-1
DNA: TGTGCCAGCAGTGAGGGGCTAGCGGTGTCCCCCGGGCAGTTCTTC; CDR3: CASSEGLAVSPGQFF; V: TRBV25-1; length: 15; D: TRBD2; size: once; J: TRBJ2-1
DNA: TGCAGTGCTAGTAATAGCGGGAGACCATCCTACAATGAGCAGTTCTTC; CDR3: CSASNSGRPSYNEQFF; V: TRBV20-1; length: 16; D: TRBD2; size: few; J: TRBJ2-1
DNA: TGCAGCGACCTGACTGAGGTAAACCCTGGGACCTATGGCTACACCTTC; CDR3: CSDLTEVNPGTYGYTF; V: TRBV29-1; length: 16; D: -; size: few; J: TRBJ1-2
DNA: TGCAGCTCCTTAACGGGACTAGGGAGGGCCAATGAGCAGTTCTTC; CDR3: CSSLTGLGRANEQFF; V: TRBV20-1; length: 15; D: TRBD2; size: many; J: TRBJ2-1
DNA: TGCAGTGCTAGTGTAGGACTAGCGGTGAACACCGGGGAGCTGTTTTTT; CDR3: CSASVGLAVNTGELFF; V: TRBV20-1; length: 16; D: TRBD2; size: -; J: TRBJ2-2
DNA: TGTGCCAGCAGCTTAGGTGGGGCCTCTGGAAACACCATATATTTT; CDR3: CASSLGGASGNTIYF; V: TRBV7-2; length: 15; D: -; size: -; J: TRBJ1-3
DNA: TGTGCCAGCAGCTTAGAGGGGATTACCTACGAGCAGTACTTC; CDR3: CASSLEGITYEQYF; V: TRBV7-9; length: 14; D: -; size: -; J: TRBJ2-7
DNA: TGTGCCAGCACCCCGACTAGCGTACGTTACAATGAGCAGTTCTTC; CDR3: CASTPTSVRYNEQFF; V: TRBV7-9; length: 15; D: TRBD2; size: few; J: TRBJ2-1
DNA: TGTGCCAGTAGTCCAATTAGCGGGAGCGAGACCCAGTACTTC; CDR3: CASSPISGSETQYF; V: TRBV19; length: 14; D: TRBD2; size: -; J: TRBJ2-5
DNA: TGCAGTGCTAGCGGGAACTTGGGCTCCTACAATGAGCAGTTCTTC; CDR3: CSASGNLGSYNEQFF; V: TRBV20-1; length: 15; D: -; size: -; J: TRBJ2-1
DNA: TGTGCCAGCAGCCAAGAAGACAGGACCTTAATCACCGGGGAGCTGTTTTTT; CDR3: CASSQEDRTLITGELFF; V: TRBV4-2; length: 17; D: -; size: -; J: TRBJ2-2
DNA: TGTGCCAGCAGGTCCGAAAGGGCCAAAAACATTCAGTACTTC; CDR3: CASRSERAKNIQYF; V: TRBV3-1; length: 14; D: -; size: many; J: TRBJ2-4
DNA: TGTGCCAGCAGCTCTGGACTAGCGGGAGATAAGGGCATTCAGTACTTC; CDR3: CASSSGLAGDKGIQYF; V: TRBV7-2; length: 16; D: TRBD2; size: many; J: TRBJ2-4
DNA: TGTGCCAGCAGTCGGCGCAGGGGTCCCGATGGCTACACCTTC; CDR3: CASSRRRGPDGYTF; V: TRBV6-1; length: 14; D: -; size: many; J: TRBJ1-2
DNA: TGTGCCAGCAGCTTAGCCTTCAGCGTGCAGGGCGAGCAGTACTTC; CDR3: CASSLAFSVQGEQYF; V: TRBV7-2; length: 15; D: -; size: many; J: TRBJ2-7
DNA: TGCGCCAGCAGTAGACTCCCGCTGGGACTAGCGGGAGGAGTTAGCACAGATACGCAGTATTTT; CDR3: CASSRLPLGLAGGVSTDTQYF; V: TRBV5-1; length: 21; D: TRBD2; size: few; J: TRBJ2-3
DNA: TGTGCCAGCAGGGACCTTCTCACTAGCTATGGCCCGCAGTACTTC; CDR3: CASRDLLTSYGPQYF; V: TRBV6-1; length: 15; D: -; size: few; J: TRBJ2-5
DNA: TGCAGTGCTAGACTACCGACGGGACTCGGGGGGGAGCAGTACTTC; CDR3: CSARLPTGLGGEQYF; V: TRBV20-1; length: 15; D: TRBD2; size: few; J: TRBJ2-7
DNA: TGTGCCAGCAGCGTAGGAGTAGCGGGAGGTCACGAGCAGTACTTC; CDR3: CASSVGVAGGHEQYF; V: TRBV9; length: 15; D: TRBD2; size: few; J: TRBJ2-7
DNA: TGCAGTGCTAGATTCTCCCCAGCGGCCACCATATATTTT; CDR3: CSARFSPAATIYF; V: TRBV20-1; length: 13; D: -; size: -; J: TRBJ1-3
DNA: TGTGCCACCTCAAGTCAGGGGATTCTGGAAAAACTGTTTTTT; CDR3: CATSSQGILEKLFF; V: TRBV4-2; length: 14; D: -; size: -; J: TRBJ1-4
DNA: TGCAGTGCTAGAGCAACACAGGGGACTAGCGGGAACCCCAACTACGAGCAGTACTTC; CDR3: CSARATQGTSGNPNYEQYF; V: TRBV20-1; length: 19; D: TRBD2; size: -; J: TRBJ2-7
DNA: TGCGCCAGCAGTGAGTCGAGATTCCGTTCGGGACGGATCTTGTGGAACACCATATATTTT; CDR3: CASSESRFRSGRILWNTIYF; V: TRBV10-1; length: 20; D: -; size: -; J: TRBJ1-3
DNA: TGTGCCAGCATATCAACCGGGGTAACGCAGTATTTT; CDR3: CASISTGVTQYF; V: TRBV28; length: 12; D: -; size: -; J: TRBJ2-3
DNA: TGCAGTGCTAGGGACTCCCACTGGGACCCCAATGAGCAGTTCTTC; CDR3: CSARDSHWDPNEQFF; V: TRBV20-1; length: 15; D: -; size: few; J: TRBJ2-1
DNA: TGTGCCAGCACCCTTGGACTGACCTACGAGCAGTACTTC; CDR3: CASTLGLTYEQYF; V: TRBV11-2; length: 13; D: -; size: -; J: TRBJ2-7
DNA: TGCAGTGCTAGGGGGACTCTTACCTACGAGCAGTACTTC; CDR3: CSARGTLTYEQYF; V: TRBV20-1; length: 13; D: -; size: -; J: TRBJ2-7
DNA: TGTGCCAGCAGCTTTTCCTCCCGCACAGATACGCAGTATTTT; CDR3: CASSFSSRTDTQYF; V: TRBV7-2; length: 14; D: -; size: -; J: TRBJ2-3
DNA: TGTGCCAGCAGCGGAGTGGGGACTAGCGGGACGACCCAGTACTTC; CDR3: CASSGVGTSGTTQYF; V: TRBV7-2; length: 15; D: TRBD2; size: -; J: TRBJ2-5
DNA: TGTGCCAGCAGCTACGTAGGGGCGGGAGCCTTCTACAATGAGCAGTTCTTC; CDR3: CASSYVGAGAFYNEQFF; V: TRBV7-9; length: 17; D: TRBD2; size: few; J: TRBJ2-1
DNA: TGCGCCAGCAGCTTGGCGGTCGCCGGACAGGGATCTGTCGGGACAGGGAATGAAGAGACCCAGTACTTC; CDR3: CASSLAVAGQGSVGTGNEETQYF; V: TRBV5-1; length: 23; D: TRBD1; size: many; J: TRBJ2-5
DNA: TGTGCCAGCAGTAAGCAAGCCGGGTTCTACAATGAGCAGTTCTTC; CDR3: CASSKQAGFYNEQFF; V: TRBV27; length: 15; D: -; size: once; J: TRBJ2-1
DNA: TGCAGTGCTAGCAGGGGGGGAGTCCCCAATCAGCCCCAGCATTTT; CDR3: CSASRGGVPNQPQHF; V: TRBV20-1; length: 15; D: TRBD1; size: many; J: TRBJ1-5
DNA: TGTGCCAGCAGCCTTCAAGTCCCTAGGGCGGATACGCAGTATTTT; CDR3: CASSLQVPRADTQYF; V: TRBV3-1; length: 15; D: -; size: many; J: TRBJ2-3
DNA: TGTGCCAGCAGCCAACAAGGCGGGGAGCTGTTTTTT; CDR3: CASSQQGGELFF; V: TRBV3-1; length: 12; D: -; size: -; J: TRBJ2-2
DNA: TGTGCCAGCAGCTTGTCCCGGACTAGCGGGAAGCATGAGCAGTTCTTC; CDR3: CASSLSRTSGKHEQFF; V: TRBV5-8; length: 16; D: TRBD2; size: once; J: TRBJ2-1
DNA: TGTGCCAGCACCTTCCCAGGGATCTACGAGCAGTACTTC; CDR3: CASTFPGIYEQYF; V: TRBV7-9; length: 13; D: -; size: few; J: TRBJ2-7
DNA: TGTGCCAGCAGCCAAGGGCCCAGGGCCCAGCCCCAGCATTTT; CDR3: CASSQGPRAQPQHF; V: TRBV3-1; length: 14; D: -; size: -; J: TRBJ1-5
DNA: TGTGCCAGCAGCTTAGTCCCGACCCAACCATCCTACGAGCAGTACTTC; CDR3: CASSLVPTQPSYEQYF; V: TRBV11-2; length: 16; D: -; size: many; J: TRBJ2-7
DNA: TGTGCCAGCAGCGTAGCGGCAGGTCCTAGGACAGATACGCAGTATTTT; CDR3: CASSVAAGPRTDTQYF; V: TRBV9; length: 16; D: -; size: -; J: TRBJ2-3
DNA: TGCGGTGCCAGGGTGGGAGGAGGCCAAGAGACCCAGTACTTC; CDR3: CGARVGGGQETQYF; V: TRBV20-1; length: 14; D: -; size: -; J: TRBJ2-5
DNA: TGCAGTGCTAGAGCCGGGTCCATCGCCCACGAGCAGTACTTC; CDR3: CSARAGSIAHEQYF; V: TRBV20-1; length: 14; D: -; size: -; J: TRBJ2-7
DNA: TGTGCCAGCAGTGAAATAGGTCTAGCGGGTTTTACCTACTTC; CDR3: CASSEIGLAGFTYF; V: TRBV25-1; length: 14; D: TRBD2; size: few; J: TRBJ2-7
DNA: TGTGCTAGTGGTTCTACCACAGATACGCAGTATTTT; CDR3: CASGSTTDTQYF; V: TRBV12-5; length: 12; D: -; size: few; J: TRBJ2-3
DNA: TGCAGTGCTAGAGGTCAGGGCGGGTTGTCCTACAATGAGCAGTTCTTC; CDR3: CSARGQGGLSYNEQFF; V: TRBV20-1; length: 16; D: -; size: -; J: TRBJ2-1
DNA: TGTGCCAGCAGCGCCTTACGACACCTTACGAACACCGGGGAGCTGTTTTTT; CDR3: CASSALRHLTNTGELFF; V: TRBV7-9; length: 17; D: -; size: -; J: TRBJ2-2
DNA: TGTGCCAGCAGCAGGATCGTCAGGGCAGATCGGTCCTTC; CDR3: CASSRIVRADRSF; V: TRBV7-2; length: 13; D: -; size: -; J: TRBJ2-7
DNA: TGCGCCAGCTGCCAGGCGGAGGATTCACCCCTCCACTTT; CDR3: CASCQAEDSPLHF; V: TRBV5-1; length: 13; D: -; size: -; J: TRBJ1-6
DNA: TGTGCCAGCAGTAGCGGACTAGCGGGAGTCCTTAGCTCCTACAATGAGCAGTTCTTC; CDR3: CASSSGLAGVLSSYNEQFF; V: TRBV6-2/TRBV6-3; length: 19; D: TRBD2; size: few; J: TRBJ2-1
DNA: TGTGCCAGCAGCGTAGGAGGGTTTGGAGCGGGAGTTGGGGGAGATACGCAGTATTTT; CDR3: CASSVGGFGAGVGGDTQYF; V: TRBV9; length: 19; D: TRBD2; size: many; J: TRBJ2-3
DNA: TGCAGTGCTAGCGTGTCCTACGAGCAGTACTTC; CDR3: CSASVSYEQYF; V: TRBV20-1; length: 11; D: -; size: -; J: TRBJ2-7
DNA: TGTGCCAGCAGTCGGAACCGGGACAGGGGGAACGAGCAGTACTTC; CDR3: CASSRNRDRGNEQYF; V: TRBV6-1; length: 15; D: TRBD1; size: -; J: TRBJ2-7
DNA: TGTGCCAGCAGCACGACAGGGACCGAGCAGTACTTC; CDR3: CASSTTGTEQYF; V: TRBV6-6; length: 12; D: TRBD1; size: many; J: TRBJ2-7
DNA: TGTGCCAGCAGCTCCGAAGCGGGGGTAACGGATGAGCAGTTCTTC; CDR3: CASSSEAGVTDEQFF; V: TRBV7-2; length: 15; D: TRBD2; size: -; J: TRBJ2-1
DNA: TGTGCCAGCAGCAGAGGACTAGCGCGGTACCAAGAGACCCAGTACTTC; CDR3: CASSRGLARYQETQYF; V: TRBV5-6; length: 16; D: TRBD2; size: -; J: TRBJ2-5